Described below is a single T cell receptor beta chain sequence and its context. Its specificity is unknown. The entry originates in a study of T cell responses to AZD1222 COVID-19 vaccine. About the study: Second doses that came at about 4 or about 12 weeks were put together.

Profiling relied on immunoSEQ multiplex PCR, and the TCRdb table lists in-frame clones only, not all of them. The sample has about 110,000 clones; 88% are singletons. Study outcomes and limitations: Spike-specific TCR depth and breadth grew after two AZD1222 doses.

With V trimmed by 5 bases and J by 1 base, 4 bases remained unmatched. The CDR3 runs 15 residues. The germline V gene has CDR1 PRHDT and CDR2 FYEKMQ (reference sequence). The sequences come from peripheral blood, collected on day 0 of AZD1222 vaccination. This TCR derives from an adult in good health. The chain uses TRBV13 and TRBJ1-4; 7 bases map to TRBD1. Here the CDR3 reads CASSLRTGTNEKLFF. CDR3 nucleotides: TGTGCCAGCAGCCTACGGACAGGAACTAATGAAAAACTGTTTTTT.